One and the same sample provided the 15 T cell receptor beta chains below, sequenced in a study of human CD4 T cells and Enterobacteriaceae. Sorting took every CD4+ cell except CD45RA+CCR7+CD95- naive cells, reaching over 95% purity. TCRdb's table, derived via immunoSEQ multiplex PCR, lists solely in-frame clones and lacks some. The top ten hold roughly 0.96% of the sample, which has about 29,000 clones, 80% to 90% seen once. Sequencing was carried out using memory CD4+ T cells from blood. All receptors derive from a human donor in good health.

The V gene is TRBV10-1, the J gene TRBJ2-7, with D unresolved. The CDR3 totals 11 residues. Germline values: CDR1 WNHNN, CDR2 SYGVQD (reference sequence). V was trimmed by 11 bases and J by 2 bases, leaving 10 bases between them. CDR3 nucleotide sequence: TGCGCCCGACTCAAAACCTACGAGCAGTACTTC. Its protein product is CARLKTYEQYF.

The chain has TRBV27 and TRBJ2-7; the D is unclear. V gave up 4 bases and J gave up 2 bases, with 9 bases separating them. The CDR3 covers 13 residues. Germline V gives CDR1 MNHEY, CDR2 SMNVEV (reference sequence). CDR3 loop: CASSSQRPYEQYF. CDR3 in DNA: TGTGCCAGCAGTTCACAAAGGCCCTACGAGCAGTACTTC.

V is TRBV7-3 and J is TRBJ2-2; D is unclear. The CDR3 is 17 amino acids. Trimming stripped 5 bases from V and 0 bases from J, with 16 bases between. Looked up from germline, CDR1 is SGHTA and CDR2 is FQGTGA. This CDR3 reads CASSERAPHPNTGELFF. The CDR3 DNA sequence: TGTGCCAGCAGCGAACGGGCCCCGCACCCGAACACCGGGGAGCTGTTTTTT.

V is TRBV11-2 and J is TRBJ2-1; TRBD2 aligns across 7 bases. Trimming cost V 5 bases and J 5 bases; bases outside gene matches: 12. The CDR3 extends over 16 amino acids. Germline CDR1 reads SGHAT; CDR2 reads FQNNGV. The DNA of the CDR3 is TGTGCCAGCAGCCCGGGGGTGACTAGCACCAACAATGAGCAGTTCTTC. Translated: CASSPGVTSTNNEQFF.

The chain couples TRBV5-1 to TRBJ2-2; 7 bases agree with TRBD2. The germline gives CDR1 SGHRS, CDR2 YFSETQ. CDR3 length equals 14 residues. J lost 7 bases, V lost 3 bases, and 6 bases had no gene match. The DNA for the CDR3 is TGCGCCAGCAGCTACGGCGGGAGAGGCGGGGAGCTGTTTTTT. Its translation is CASSYGGRGGELFF.

V is TRBV10-3 and J is TRBJ2-5; 10 nucleotides align to TRBD2. This CDR3 has 14 residues. Trimming cost V 6 bases and J 2 bases; bases outside gene matches: 3. Germline CDR1 and CDR2: ENHRY and SYGVKD. Written as DNA, the CDR3 is TGTGCCATCAGGGATAGCGGGGGGCAAGAGACCCAGTACTTC. Translation: CAIRDSGGQETQYF.

There are a few counts of this clone. The gene calls are TRBV18 and TRBJ1-5; maybe TRBD1 (5 bases). Germline lookup yields CDR1 KGHSH and CDR2 LQKENI. The CDR3 extends over 16 amino acids. Trimming left V 6 bases short and J 0 bases short, with 15 bases between. This CDR3 is CASSPIQGNSNQPQHF. The CDR3 DNA is TGTGCCAGCTCGCCAATCCAGGGTAATAGCAATCAGCCCCAGCATTTT.

The chain is built from TRBV2 and TRBJ2-7; the match to TRBD2 covers 9 bases. With 7 bases clipped from V and 6 bases from J, the junction kept 16 bases outside the gene matches. The CDR3 consists of 16 residues. The V gene's germline CDR1 is SNHLY and CDR2 FYNNEI. The CDR3 DNA sequence: TGTGCCAGCACCTCTCAACCAGCGGGAGGAGATCCCGAGCAGTACTTC. Protein: CASTSQPAGGDPEQYF.

The chain uses TRBV5-1 and TRBJ2-5; TRBD2 matches 15 bases. Germline V gene data show CDR1 as SGHRS and CDR2 as YFSETQ. This CDR3 region has 18 residues. Unmatched junction bases numbered 7, after V lost 0 bases and J lost 4 bases. The CDR3 is CASSLDRGLAGGGETQYF. CDR3 DNA: TGCGCCAGCAGCTTGGACAGGGGACTAGCGGGGGGCGGAGAGACCCAGTACTTC.

This clone was counted only a few times. The chain couples TRBV7-6 to TRBJ1-5; D ambiguous. With 4 bases removed from V and 6 bases from J, the gap between germline ends came to 10 bases. This CDR3 contains 13 residues. Germline lookup yields CDR1 SGHVS and CDR2 FNYEAQ. DNA for the CDR3: TGTGCCAGCAGCTCCGGGCCGACTCAGCCCCAGCATTTT. Its protein product is CASSSGPTQPQHF. The full variable domain, in which reference TRBV7-6 and TRBJ1-5 provide the parts outside the CDR3, is GAGVSQSPRYKVTKRGQDVALRCDPISGHVSLYWYRQALGQGPEFLTYFNYEAQQDKSGLPNDRFSAERPEGSISTLTIQRTEQRDSAMYRCASSSGPTQPQHFGDGTRLSIL.

This chain uses TRBV7-2 with TRBJ2-2, with D unclear. Between the trimmed V and J ends, which lost 4 bases and 3 bases, there was a span of 3 bases. Per germline, CDR1 SGHTA and CDR2 FQGNSA. This CDR3 is built from 12 residues. CDR3 region: CASSSYTGELFF. For the CDR3, the DNA is TGTGCCAGCAGCTCGTACACCGGGGAGCTGTTTTTT.

This chain joins TRBV4-2 and TRBJ1-4; no reliable D call. Germline V gives CDR1 LGHNA, CDR2 YNFKEQ. V lost 1 base, J lost 5 bases, and 17 bases lay in between. CDR3 length: 17 residues. In DNA, the CDR3 is TGTGCCAGCAGCCAAGCCGGACGGAACTCAAGGAATGAAAAACTGTTTTTT. Its protein is CASSQAGRNSRNEKLFF.

V and J are TRBV7-9 and TRBJ2-3; 7 bases are shared with TRBD2. Germline CDR1 reads SEHNR; CDR2 reads FQNEAQ (reference sequence). Germline trimming cut 8 bases from V and 2 bases from J; bases unmatched to any gene: 13. This CDR3 has 16 amino acids. The CDR3 sequence is CASVFAGVLATDTQYF. The CDR3 DNA reads TGTGCCAGCGTTTTCGCGGGAGTCTTGGCCACAGATACGCAGTATTTT.

The chain carries TRBV4-1 and TRBJ1-1; D ambiguous. The CDR3 runs 13 residues. Germline assignment: CDR1 MGHRA and CDR2 YSYEKL. V shed 5 bases and J shed 8 bases, with 15 bases lying between them. The CDR3 coding sequence is TGCGCCAGCAGCGTCTCCCGGGTTTCCGAAGCTTTCTTT. This gives the protein CASSVSRVSEAFF.

V and J are TRBV28 and TRBJ2-6; no definite D call. V lost 6 bases and J 8 bases, leaving 5 bases between the germline ends. Germline V gene sequence: CDR1 MDHEN, CDR2 SYDVKM. The CDR3 sequence is 11 residues long. CDR3 sequence reads: CASSDTNVLTF. The CDR3 bases are TGTGCCAGCAGCGATACCAACGTCCTGACTTTC. Full variable domain (rest looked up from reference TRBV28 and TRBJ2-6): DVKVTQSSRYLVKRTGEKVFLECVQDMDHENMFWYRQDPGLGLRLIYFSYDVKMKEKGDIPEGYSVSREKKERFSLILESASTNQTSMYLCASSDTNVLTFGAGSRLTVL.